Given below is one T cell receptor (beta chain) in context. Its antigen is not identified. This entry is derived from a study of T cell repertoires in cytomegalovirus infection. The wider study: Well-studied HLA-B-restricted epitopes and recently identified HLA-C-restricted epitopes of CMV were both used in the study. A matching HLA type, together with CMV infection, was signaled by public TCR beta signatures.

TCRdb analysed the reads with MiXCR anew, one entry per CDR3 protein. The table includes 100,000 to 120,000 distinct CDR3 sequences, roughly 30% detected once. V gave up 4 bases and J gave up 4 bases; unmatched junction bases: 3. This CDR3 spans 14 amino acids. Germline V lookup: CDR1 MDHEN, CDR2 SYDVKM. This material consisted of CD8+ T cells from cultured PBMCs, taken from culture after CMV antigen stimulation. The TCR sequence derives from a human donor in good health (CMV status not recorded). Some clones in this sample may be carry-over from other donors' samples. The chain has TRBV28 and TRBJ1-5; 8 bases fit TRBD1. The CDR3 DNA sequence: TGTGCCAGCAGTTCAGGGGGCGATAATCAGCCCCAGCATTTT. Residues: CASSSGGDNQPQHF. Supplemented by reference TRBV28 and TRBJ1-5, the full variable domain reads DVKVTQSSRYLVKRTGEKVFLECVQDMDHENMFWYRQDPGLGLRLIYFSYDVKMKEKGDIPEGYSVSREKKERFSLILESASTNQTSMYLCASSSGGDNQPQHFGDGTRLSIL.